This T cell receptor (beta chain) emerged from a study of T cells in Graves' hyperthyroidism and ophthalmopathy. The CDR3 is 12 residues long. With 6 bases clipped from V and 8 bases from J, the junction kept 6 bases outside the gene matches. This clonotype was picked up many times. Amplification targeted TCR beta CDR3 regions from RNA transcripts. Initially, a first-round RT-PCR of the TCR CDR3 employed the HTBI primer set. In TCRdb, the multiplex PCR reads were re-called with MiXCR into one record per CDR3 protein. This table holds about 680,000 distinct CDR3 sequences, about 35% found once. Input material: blood. This TCR was recovered from a woman in her forties with Graves' hyperthyroidism. V and J are TRBV12-3 or TRBV12-4 and TRBJ1-2; 7 positions agree with TRBD1. CDR3 DNA sequence: TGTGCCAGCAGCCCAGGGGGTTACGGCTACACCTTC. It specifies CASSPGGYGYTF.